The T cell receptor beta chain described here comes from a study of CD8 T cells in Susac syndrome. Study summary: There were Susac syndrome patients who were therapy-naive at blood draw, others on corticosteroids, and others on intravenous immunoglobulin alone.

Random-hexamer reverse transcription was applied to about 0.45 to 1 ug RNA. Multiplex PCR with immunoSEQ amplified the TCR beta CDR3 across 54 Vbeta and 13 Jbeta. TCRdb re-called the immunoSEQ multiplex PCR reads through MiXCR, storing one row per CDR3 protein. Of more than 150,000 distinct CDR3 sequences listed, more than 90% are singletons. Trimming removed 4 bases from V and 4 bases from J, with 19 bases in between. This CDR3 comprises 16 residues. The V gene's germline CDR1 is KGHSH and CDR2 LQKENI. This TCR came from a human donor with Susac syndrome. Material: CD4+ T cells from PBMCs. The chain is built from TRBV18 and TRBJ1-2, with a weak D call TRBD1 (6 bases). CDR3 in DNA: TGTGCCAGCTCACTCCGGGACACAATGATGGGCTATGGCTACACCTTC. Amino acids: CASSLRDTMMGYGYTF.